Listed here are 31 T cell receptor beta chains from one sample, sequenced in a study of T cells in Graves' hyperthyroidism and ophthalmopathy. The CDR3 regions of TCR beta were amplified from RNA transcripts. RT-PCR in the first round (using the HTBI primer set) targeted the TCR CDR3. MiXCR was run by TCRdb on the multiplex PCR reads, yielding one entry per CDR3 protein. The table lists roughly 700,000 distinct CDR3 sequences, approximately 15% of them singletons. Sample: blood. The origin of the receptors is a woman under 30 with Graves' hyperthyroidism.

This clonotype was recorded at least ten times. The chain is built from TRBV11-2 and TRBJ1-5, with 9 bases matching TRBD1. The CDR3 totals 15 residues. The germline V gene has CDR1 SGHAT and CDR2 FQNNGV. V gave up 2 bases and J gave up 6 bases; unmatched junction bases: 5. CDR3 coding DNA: TGTGCCAGCAGCTTAACAGGGGGCGCTACTCAGCCCCAGCATTTT. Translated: CASSLTGGATQPQHF.

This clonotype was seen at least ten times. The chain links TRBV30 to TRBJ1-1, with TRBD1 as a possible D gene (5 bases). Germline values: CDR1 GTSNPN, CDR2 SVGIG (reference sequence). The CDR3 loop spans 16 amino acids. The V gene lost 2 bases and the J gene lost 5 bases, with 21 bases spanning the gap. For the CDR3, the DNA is TGTGCCTGGAGTCCCCAAAGGGGAGGGGATGGGACTGAAGCTTTCTTT. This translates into CAWSPQRGGDGTEAFF.

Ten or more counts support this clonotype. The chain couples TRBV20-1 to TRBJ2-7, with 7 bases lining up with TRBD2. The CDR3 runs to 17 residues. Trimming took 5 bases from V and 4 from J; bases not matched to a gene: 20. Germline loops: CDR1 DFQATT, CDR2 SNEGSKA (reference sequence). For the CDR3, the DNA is TGCAGTGCTGGGGGATTCGGTAGGCGGGAGATTGGGTACGAGCAGTACTTC. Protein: CSAGGFGRREIGYEQYF.

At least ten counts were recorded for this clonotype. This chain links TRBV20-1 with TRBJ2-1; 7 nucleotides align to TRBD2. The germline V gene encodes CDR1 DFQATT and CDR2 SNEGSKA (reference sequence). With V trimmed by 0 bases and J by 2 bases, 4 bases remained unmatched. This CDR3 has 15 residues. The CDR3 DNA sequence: TGCAGTGCTAGAGAGGGAGCGGGGACCTACAATGAGCAGTTCTTC. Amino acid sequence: CSAREGAGTYNEQFF.

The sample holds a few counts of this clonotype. CDR3 in amino acids: CASSGYVGTGGYEQYF. CDR3 DNA: TGTGCCAGCAGTGGATACGTAGGTACAGGGGGCTACGAGCAGTACTTC. The chain recombines TRBV6-2 or TRBV6-3 with TRBJ2-7; 8 bases match TRBD1. This CDR3 comprises 16 residues. Looked up from germline, CDR1 is MNHEY and CDR2 is SVGEGT. V gave up 5 bases and J gave up 3 bases; unmatched junction bases: 12.

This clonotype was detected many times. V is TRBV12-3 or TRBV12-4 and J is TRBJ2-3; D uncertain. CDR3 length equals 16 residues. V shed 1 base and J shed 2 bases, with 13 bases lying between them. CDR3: CASSLGQAPVTDTQYF. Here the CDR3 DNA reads TGTGCCAGCAGTTTAGGGCAGGCCCCAGTCACAGATACGCAGTATTTT.

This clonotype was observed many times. In nucleotides, the CDR3 is TGTGCCAGCAGCTTAGGAGTGGGCAGCAATGAGCAGTTCTTC. It translates to CASSLGVGSNEQFF. The chain employs TRBV7-2 and TRBJ2-1; D is unclear. Germline V gene sequence: CDR1 SGHTA, CDR2 FQGNSA. The CDR3 contains 14 residues. With 1 base removed from V and 6 bases from J, the gap between germline ends came to 10 bases.

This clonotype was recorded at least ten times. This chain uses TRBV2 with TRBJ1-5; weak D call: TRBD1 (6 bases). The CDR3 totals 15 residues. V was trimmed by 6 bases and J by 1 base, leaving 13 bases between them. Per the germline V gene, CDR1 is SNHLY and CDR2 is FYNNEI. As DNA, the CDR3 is TGTGCCAGCAGCGACGACAGGCTGAGCAATCAGCCCCAGCATTTT. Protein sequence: CASSDDRLSNQPQHF.

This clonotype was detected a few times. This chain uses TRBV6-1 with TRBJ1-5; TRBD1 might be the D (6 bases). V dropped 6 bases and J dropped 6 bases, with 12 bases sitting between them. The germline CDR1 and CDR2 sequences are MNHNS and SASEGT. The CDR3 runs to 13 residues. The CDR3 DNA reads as TGTGCCAGCAGAGAAAGGGGGAGTCAGCCCCAGCATTTT. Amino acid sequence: CASRERGSQPQHF.

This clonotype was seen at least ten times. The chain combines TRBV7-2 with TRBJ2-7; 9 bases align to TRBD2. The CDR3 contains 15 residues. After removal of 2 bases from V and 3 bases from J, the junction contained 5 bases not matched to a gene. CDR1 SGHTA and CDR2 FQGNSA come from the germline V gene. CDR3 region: CASSLWTSDLYEQYF. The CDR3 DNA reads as TGTGCCAGCAGCTTATGGACTAGCGATCTCTACGAGCAGTACTTC.

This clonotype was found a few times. CDR3 coding DNA: TGCGCCAGCAGCCCCTGGACAGGCAGATGGGATACGCAGTATTTT. It is translated as CASSPWTGRWDTQYF. This chain joins TRBV4-1 and TRBJ2-3; 7 nucleotides line up with TRBD1. Germline CDR1 is MGHRA and CDR2 is YSYEKL. V shed 4 bases and J 6 bases; nucleotides not matched to a gene: 10. CDR3 length: 15 residues.

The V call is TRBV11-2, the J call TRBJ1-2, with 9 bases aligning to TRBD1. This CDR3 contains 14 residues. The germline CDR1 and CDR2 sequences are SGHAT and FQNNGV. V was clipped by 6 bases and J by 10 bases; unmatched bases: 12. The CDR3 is CASRALGTGNLYTF. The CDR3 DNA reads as TGTGCCAGCAGGGCTCTCGGGACAGGGAATCTCTACACCTTC.

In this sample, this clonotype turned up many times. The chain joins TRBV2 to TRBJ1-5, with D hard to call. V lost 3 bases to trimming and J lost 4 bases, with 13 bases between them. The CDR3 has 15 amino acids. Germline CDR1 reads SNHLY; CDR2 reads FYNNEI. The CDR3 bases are TGTGCCAGCAGTGACGACCGCCTAGGGAATCAGCCCCAGCATTTT. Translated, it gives CASSDDRLGNQPQHF. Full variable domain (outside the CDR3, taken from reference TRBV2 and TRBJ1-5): EPEVTQTPSHQVTQMGQEVILRCVPISNHLYFYWYRQILGQKVEFLVSFYNNEISEKSEIFDDQFSVERPDGSNFTLKIRSTKLEDSAMYFCASSDDRLGNQPQHFGDGTRLSIL.

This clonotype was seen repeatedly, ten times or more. CDR3 protein: CASSLWATPISREQYF. CDR3 nucleotides: TGTGCCAGCAGTTTATGGGCTACACCTATAAGTCGCGAGCAGTACTTC. The V gene is TRBV28, the J gene TRBJ2-7; no clear D. Germline CDR1 MDHEN, CDR2 SYDVKM. V lost 0 bases to trimming and J lost 6 bases, with 18 bases between them. This CDR3 contains 16 residues.

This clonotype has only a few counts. The CDR3 here is CASSFPPAGANTGELFF. In DNA form, the CDR3 reads TGTGCCAGCAGCTTCCCCCCAGCGGGGGCGAACACCGGGGAGCTGTTTTTT. This chain links TRBV7-9 with TRBJ2-2, with 8 positions matching TRBD2. Germline lookup yields CDR1 SEHNR and CDR2 FQNEAQ (reference sequence). The CDR3 contains 17 residues. V was clipped by 3 bases and J by 0 bases; unmatched bases: 6.

The CDR3 sequence is CASSQEIPYMGIQSYTF. CDR3 DNA: TGTGCCAGCAGCCAAGAAATCCCCTATATGGGGATTCAAAGCTACACCTTC. The chain carries TRBV3-1 and TRBJ1-2; D unresolved. Germline V gene lookup returns CDR1 LGHDT and CDR2 YNNKEL (reference sequence). The CDR3 contains 17 residues. The ends were cut back, 0 bases at V and 9 bases at J, with 23 bases in the middle.

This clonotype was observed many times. In DNA, the CDR3 is TGTGCCAGCAGCTCCCCCTTTAGCCTAAATGAGCAGTTCTTC. This gives the protein CASSSPFSLNEQFF. V and J are TRBV7-9 and TRBJ2-1; D is unclear. Germline lookup yields CDR1 SEHNR and CDR2 FQNEAQ (reference sequence). V gave up 4 bases and J gave up 7 bases, with 14 bases separating them. The CDR3 extends over 14 amino acids.

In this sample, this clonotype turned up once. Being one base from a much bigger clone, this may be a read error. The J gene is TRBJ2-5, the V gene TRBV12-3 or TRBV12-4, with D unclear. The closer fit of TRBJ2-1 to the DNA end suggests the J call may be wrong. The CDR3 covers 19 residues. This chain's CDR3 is CASRANLGVYPTQIETQFF. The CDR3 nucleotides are TGTGCCAGCAGGGCCAACCTCGGAGTTTATCCAACTCAGATCGAGACCCAGTTCTTC.

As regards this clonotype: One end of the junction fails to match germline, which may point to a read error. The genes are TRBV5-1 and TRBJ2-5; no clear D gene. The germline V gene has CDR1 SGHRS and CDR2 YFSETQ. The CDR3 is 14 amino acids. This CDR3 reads CASSFRGAGETQYF. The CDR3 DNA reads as TGTGCCAGCAGCTTCCGCGGAGCCGGGGAGACCCAGTACTTC.

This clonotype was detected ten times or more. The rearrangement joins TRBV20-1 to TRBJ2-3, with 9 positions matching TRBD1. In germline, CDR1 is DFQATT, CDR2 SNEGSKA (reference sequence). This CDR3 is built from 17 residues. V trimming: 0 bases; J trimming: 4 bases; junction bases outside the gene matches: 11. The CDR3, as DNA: TGCAGTGCTAGAGATGGCCTTATCGGGACAGGGCCAGATACGCAGTATTTT. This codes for CSARDGLIGTGPDTQYF.

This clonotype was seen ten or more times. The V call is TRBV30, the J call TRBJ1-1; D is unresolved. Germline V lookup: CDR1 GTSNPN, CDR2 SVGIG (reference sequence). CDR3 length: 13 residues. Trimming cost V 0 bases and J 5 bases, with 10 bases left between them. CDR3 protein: CAWSVAGTTEAFF. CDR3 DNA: TGTGCCTGGAGTGTGGCAGGAACGACTGAAGCTTTCTTT.

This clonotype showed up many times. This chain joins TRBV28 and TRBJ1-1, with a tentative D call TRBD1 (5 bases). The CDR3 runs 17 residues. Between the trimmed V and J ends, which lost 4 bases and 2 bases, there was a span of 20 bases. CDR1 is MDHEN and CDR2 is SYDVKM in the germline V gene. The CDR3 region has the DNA TGTGCCAGCAGTTCCCTACCGAGACAGAGGACCAACACTGAAGCTTTCTTT. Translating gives CASSSLPRQRTNTEAFF.

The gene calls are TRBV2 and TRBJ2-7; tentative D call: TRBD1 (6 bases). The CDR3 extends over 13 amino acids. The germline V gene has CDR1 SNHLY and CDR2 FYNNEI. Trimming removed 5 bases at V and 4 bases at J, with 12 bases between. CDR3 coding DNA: TGTGCCAGCAGTTACAGGGCAGGGTACGAGCAGTACTTC. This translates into CASSYRAGYEQYF.

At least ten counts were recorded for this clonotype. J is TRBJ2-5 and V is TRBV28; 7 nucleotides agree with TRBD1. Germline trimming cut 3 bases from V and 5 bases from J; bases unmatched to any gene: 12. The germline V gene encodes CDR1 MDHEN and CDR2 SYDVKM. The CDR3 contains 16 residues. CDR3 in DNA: TGTGCCAGCAGTTTCCGCCGTGGTGGGGGACAGGAGACCCAGTACTTC. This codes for CASSFRRGGGQETQYF. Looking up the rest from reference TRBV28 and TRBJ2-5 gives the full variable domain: DVKVTQSSRYLVKRTGEKVFLECVQDMDHENMFWYRQDPGLGLRLIYFSYDVKMKEKGDIPEGYSVSREKKERFSLILESASTNQTSMYLCASSFRRGGGQETQYFGPGTRLLVL.

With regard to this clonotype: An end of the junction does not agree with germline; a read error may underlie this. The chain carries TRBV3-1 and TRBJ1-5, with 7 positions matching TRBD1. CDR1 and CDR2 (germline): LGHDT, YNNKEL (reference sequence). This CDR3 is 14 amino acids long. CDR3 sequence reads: CASSLGTDNRPQHF. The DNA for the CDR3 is TGTGCCAGCAGCCTTGGGACAGACAATCGGCCCCAGCATTTT.

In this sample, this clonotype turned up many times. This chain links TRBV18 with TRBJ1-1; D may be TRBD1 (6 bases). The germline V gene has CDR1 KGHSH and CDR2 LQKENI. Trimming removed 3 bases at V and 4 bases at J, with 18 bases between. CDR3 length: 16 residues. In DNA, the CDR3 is TGTGCCAGCTCACCCCGGAAGGCAGGGGCTCTCACTGAAGCTTTCTTT. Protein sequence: CASSPRKAGALTEAFF.

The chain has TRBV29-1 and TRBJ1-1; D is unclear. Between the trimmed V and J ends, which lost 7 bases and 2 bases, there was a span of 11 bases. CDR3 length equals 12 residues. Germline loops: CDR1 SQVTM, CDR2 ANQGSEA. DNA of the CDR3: TGCAGCGGCACCAATATCAACACTGAAGCTTTCTTT. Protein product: CSGTNINTEAFF. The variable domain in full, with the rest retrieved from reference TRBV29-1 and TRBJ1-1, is SAVISQKPSRDICQRGTSLTIQCQVDSQVTMMFWYRQQPGQSLTLIATANQGSEATYESGFVIDKFPISRPNLTFSTLTVSNMSPEDSSIYLCSGTNINTEAFFGQGTRLTVV.

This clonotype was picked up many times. CDR3 nucleotides: TGTGCCAGCAGAACTAGGGGTACCGGGGAGCTGTTTTTT. Amino acid sequence: CASRTRGTGELFF. The chain has TRBV7-2 and TRBJ2-2; D possibly matches TRBD1 or TRBD2 (5 bases each). V lost 6 bases and J 5 bases, leaving 10 bases between the germline ends. Germline V lookup: CDR1 SGHTA, CDR2 FQGNSA. The CDR3 is 13 amino acids.

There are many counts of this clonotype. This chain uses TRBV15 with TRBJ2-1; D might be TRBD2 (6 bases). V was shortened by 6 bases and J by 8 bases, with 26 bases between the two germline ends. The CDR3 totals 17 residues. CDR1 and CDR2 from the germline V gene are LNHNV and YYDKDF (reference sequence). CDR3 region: CATRPHKRVLQGDEQFF. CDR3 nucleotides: TGTGCCACCAGACCCCACAAGCGGGTCCTTCAGGGCGATGAGCAGTTCTTC.

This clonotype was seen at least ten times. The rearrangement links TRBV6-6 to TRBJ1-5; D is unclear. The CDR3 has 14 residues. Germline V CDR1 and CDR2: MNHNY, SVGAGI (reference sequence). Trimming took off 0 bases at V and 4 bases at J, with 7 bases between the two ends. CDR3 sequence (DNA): TGTGCCAGCAGTTACTCAAGGGAGAATCAGCCCCAGCATTTT. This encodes CASSYSRENQPQHF.

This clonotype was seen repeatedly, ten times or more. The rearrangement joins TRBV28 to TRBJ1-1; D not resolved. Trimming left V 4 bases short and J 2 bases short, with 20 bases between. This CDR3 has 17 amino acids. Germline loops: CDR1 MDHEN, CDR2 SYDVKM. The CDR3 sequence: CASSSPLPRPFNTEAFF. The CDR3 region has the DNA TGTGCCAGCAGTTCCCCCCTCCCCAGGCCTTTCAACACTGAAGCTTTCTTT.